One T cell receptor beta chain is described in this entry. J was trimmed by 7 bases and V by 1 base; bases with no gene match: 5. Germline V gene data show CDR1 as SGHTA and CDR2 as FQGTGA. The CDR3 loop spans 15 amino acids. These data are taken from a study of T cell changes during pregnancy in multiple sclerosis. Data came from immunoSEQ multiplex PCR; TCRdb stores just in-frame clones and leaves some out. The sample shows about 54,000 clones, 90% of them seen only once. The chain couples TRBV7-3 to TRBJ2-1, with 9 nucleotides matching TRBD2. The sequence came from a female donor with multiple sclerosis, enrolled in a pregnancy study. This sample comprised CD4+ T cells from peripheral blood mononuclear cells, obtained in the first trimester of pregnancy. DNA of the CDR3: TGTGCCAGCAGCTTAAGCGGGGGGGTGGTGAATGAGCAGTTCTTC. Translated: CASSLSGGVVNEQFF.